This T cell receptor beta chain emerged from a study of a mutant IDH1 vaccine in newly diagnosed glioma (dated by TCRdb to about 2021). About the study as a whole: Vaccination started 4-6 weeks after radiotherapy alone, or was given together with temozolomide cycles in the groups whose treatment included chemotherapy. Of the approximately 33 treated patients, approximately 62% were male and around 40% were female, and the mean age was roughly 38 years. Before enrollment, patients had received standard therapy of radiotherapy alone, temozolomide alone, or radiochemotherapy with temozolomide; most received the combination. The week-35 safety follow-up took place at visit V12, and the week-47 end of study took place at visit V13. Peripheral blood was drawn at six visits: V03 (baseline), V05, V07, V10, V12 and V13. Longitudinal TCRB deep sequencing was performed for 20 to 30 treated patients wherever samples were available for exploratory analyses.

The protocol used for the library was the immunoSEQ multiplex PCR assay. The hsTCRB Kit was used according to the manufacturer's protocol to amplify rearranged TCR beta chain sequences. Sequencing of TCRB libraries was carried out on an Illumina MiSeq. In the authors' own workflow: Demultiplexing, trimming and gene mapping were performed with the kit vendor's proprietary platform. This is the immuneACCESS table as TCRdb keeps it, with only in-frame sequences that have V and J called. A part of the clones is gone; compared with another copy, unresolved V genes explain less than half, and the rest is unexplained. V, J and clone size are those of that table, while D and trimming were read from the DNA. The sample table holds around 50,000 clones, of which 88% were seen once. The ten largest clones take up roughly 5% of the sample. CDR1 and CDR2 are drawn from the germline V gene (reference sequence): LNHDA, SQIVND. A distance of 12 bases separates the germline ends of V and J, which lose 3 bases and 3 bases respectively. There are 14 amino acids in the CDR3, from cysteine to phenylalanine inclusive. Only CDR3 DNA is held: 42 bases, read in frame from base 1.

This clone appeared once. The antigen this receptor binds is unknown. No base quality information exists; no much larger clone differs at one position. Study-level results and caveats: Immune responses induced by the vaccine were seen in roughly 95% of patients across multiple MHC alleles. The authors noted that analyses of patient blood samples could not be reproduced because of sample limitations. Availability determined which PBMC samples were chosen for TCRB deep sequencing. No apparent relationship was observed between pseudoprogression and alterations in the top peripheral T cell clonotypes detected by TCRB sequencing.

The label giving this sample's time point can be read as: week 35, safety follow-up. A 20-mer mutant IDH1 peptide at 300 micrograms in Montanide made up each vaccine dose, which was injected subcutaneously together with topical imiquimod. Patients received eight vaccinations in weeks 1, 3, 5, 7, 11, 15, 19 and 23, corresponding to visits V03 through V10. All donors had newly diagnosed IDH1-mutant astrocytomas of WHO grade 3 or 4 that showed loss of nuclear ATRX. The samples were drawn from NOA16, a multicentre, single-arm, open-label phase I trial in Germany that tested a mutant IDH1 peptide vaccine in humans for the first time. Genomic DNA for TCRB sequencing was extracted from EDTA blood using the DNeasy Blood and Tissue Kit.

The sample in question was PBMCs, obtained from a glioma patient whose treatment included an IDH1 peptide vaccine. The rearranged segments are TRBV19 and TRBJ2-7; the D gene identity is not certain. This receptor was taken from a woman between 40 and 50 years old with glioma. The CDR3 region reads CASSMGGENYEQYF. Read as DNA, the sequence is TGTGCCAGTAGTATGGGTGGGGAAAACTACGAGCAGTACTTC. Extended through the reference TRBV19 and TRBJ2-7 proteins, this CDR3 yields the full variable domain: DGGITQSPKYLFRKEGQNVTLSCEQNLNHDAMYWYRQDPGQGLRLIYYSQIVNDFQKGDIAEGYSVSREKKESFPLTVTSAQKNPTAFYLCASSMGGENYEQYFGPGTRLTVT.